This entry lists 22 T cell receptor beta chains sequenced from one sample in a study of T-cell memory formation after mild COVID-19. One entry per CDR3 protein results from TCRdb running MiXCR on the 5' RACE reads. The table has hundreds of thousands of distinct CDR3 sequences, over 15% seen once. Source material: PBMCs or a T cell subset sorted from them (not recorded which). The receptors stem from a man between 18 and 35 years old who had mild COVID-19 (a few samples of this study predate the infection). Cell type and time point are not known.

This clonotype has a count of ten or more. The CDR3 DNA sequence: TGTGCCAGCAGTCTACTAGCCTCCCTACTCAATGAGCAGTTCTTC. This sequence encodes CASSLLASLLNEQFF. The chain combines TRBV7-3 with TRBJ2-1, with D perhaps TRBD2 (6 bases). V was clipped by 6 bases and J by 6 bases, with 18 bases between them. Germline loops: CDR1 SGHTA, CDR2 FQGTGA. The CDR3 contains 15 residues.

CDR3 in amino acids: CASSLTADTQYF. The CDR3 DNA reads as TGTGCCAGCAGTTTAACGGCAGATACGCAGTATTTT. This rearrangement joins TRBV12-3 or TRBV12-4 to TRBJ2-3; unclear D gene. The CDR3 has 12 amino acids. V was shortened by 2 bases and J by 4 bases, with 4 bases between the two germline ends.

This clonotype came up many times. This chain joins TRBV15 and TRBJ1-1; unclear D gene. The V gene lost 0 bases and the J gene lost 5 bases, with 10 bases spanning the gap. The CDR3 loop spans 14 amino acids. Germline loops: CDR1 LNHNV, CDR2 YYDKDF (reference sequence). This CDR3 reads CATSRDWGSTEAFF. CDR3 sequence (DNA): TGTGCCACCAGCAGAGACTGGGGAAGTACTGAAGCTTTCTTT.

This sequence joins TRBV20-1 and TRBJ2-1; 8 bases are a match to TRBD2. The V gene's germline CDR1 is DFQATT and CDR2 SNEGSKA (reference sequence). This CDR3 is built from 13 residues. V trimming: 2 bases; J trimming: 9 bases; junction bases outside the gene matches: 6. DNA for the CDR3: TGCAGTGCTAGATCGGGAGGGGACGTTGAGCAGTTCTTC. Its protein is CSARSGGDVEQFF.

The chain combines TRBV11-2 with TRBJ2-7; D perhaps matches TRBD1 (6 bases). The ends were cut back, 0 bases at V and 0 bases at J, with 9 bases in the middle. The CDR3 totals 15 residues. Germline assignment: CDR1 SGHAT and CDR2 FQNNGV. The CDR3 region has the DNA TGTGCCAGCAGCTTAGATCAGGGGTCCTCCTACGAGCAGTACTTC. Protein product: CASSLDQGSSYEQYF.

V and J are TRBV27 and TRBJ2-6; the match to TRBD2 covers 9 bases. Trimming cost V 5 bases and J 0 bases; bases outside gene matches: 5. Germline V gives CDR1 MNHEY, CDR2 SMNVEV (reference sequence). The CDR3 is 17 residues long. The CDR3 region is CASSPLAGSSGANVLTF. As DNA, the CDR3 is TGTGCCAGCAGTCCCCTAGCGGGGAGCTCTGGGGCCAACGTCCTGACTTTC.

This clonotype was seen more than once but under ten times. J is TRBJ2-1 and V is TRBV29-1; D ambiguous. Germline values: CDR1 SQVTM, CDR2 ANQGSEA. The CDR3 runs to 14 residues. V lost 4 bases, J lost 9 bases, and 19 bases lay in between. Here the CDR3 DNA reads TGCAGCGTTGCCCGTGTAATTAACACCCCTGAGCAGTTCTTC. As protein: CSVARVINTPEQFF.

This rearrangement joins TRBV12-3 or TRBV12-4 to TRBJ2-3; D gene uncertain. This CDR3 spans 12 amino acids. Trimming took off 6 bases at V and 6 bases at J, with 10 bases between the two ends. CDR3 sequence (DNA): TGTGCCAGCAGCACAAAGATCGATACGCAGTATTTT. This translates into CASSTKIDTQYF.

As concerns this clonotype: This sequence may be a read error, since a much larger clone differs from it by one base. The chain has TRBV7-2 and TRBJ1-1, with D possibly being TRBD1 (6 bases). Germline lookup yields CDR1 SGHTA and CDR2 FQGNSA. Trimming removed 5 bases at V and 1 base at J, with 8 bases between. This CDR3 is built from 13 residues. The DNA for the CDR3 is TGTGCCAGCAGCATACAGGGGAACACTGAAGCTTTCTTT. Translation: CASSIQGNTEAFF.

The CDR3 loop is CSARGTEYTDTQYF. For the CDR3, the DNA is TGCAGTGCTAGAGGGACGGAATACACAGATACGCAGTATTTT. The rearrangement uses TRBV20-1 and TRBJ2-3; D gene uncertain. V lost 1 base and J lost 2, with 10 bases in between. The V gene's germline CDR1 is DFQATT and CDR2 SNEGSKA (reference sequence). This CDR3 spans 14 amino acids.

This clonotype turned up a few times. The genes are TRBV25-1 and TRBJ2-7; D may be TRBD1 or TRBD2 (6 bases each). This CDR3 region has 18 residues. V lost 4 bases and J 0 bases, leaving 22 bases between the germline ends. Germline CDR1 reads MGHDK; CDR2 reads SYGVNS. The CDR3 region is CASSVRDKGDWSSYEQYF. CDR3 nucleotide sequence: TGTGCCAGCAGTGTCCGGGACAAAGGGGACTGGAGCTCCTACGAGCAGTACTTC.

This clonotype was seen a handful of times. This chain joins TRBV20-1 and TRBJ2-2; 8 bases agree with TRBD2. The CDR3 runs to 15 residues. The V and J ends lost 6 bases and 0 bases, in that order; junction bases with no gene match: 6. Germline-derived CDR1 and CDR2 are DFQATT and SNEGSKA (reference sequence). CDR3 region: CSATTGGANTGELFF. The CDR3 DNA follows: TGCAGTGCCACTACGGGGGGGGCGAACACCGGGGAGCTGTTTTTT.

This clonotype was observed at least ten times. The chain has TRBV5-1 and TRBJ2-7; 8 nucleotides match TRBD2. Germline CDR1 SGHRS, CDR2 YFSETQ. The CDR3 consists of 14 residues. The V segment lost 5 bases and the J segment 2 bases; nucleotides outside the gene matches: 6. DNA of the CDR3: TGCGCCAGCAGTAGAATAGCGGGAACCTACGAGCAGTACTTC. Translated, it gives CASSRIAGTYEQYF.

The gene calls are TRBV2 and TRBJ1-1; a weak D match, TRBD1 (5 bases). In germline, CDR1 is SNHLY, CDR2 FYNNEI. V lost 8 bases and J 1 base, leaving 11 bases between the germline ends. This CDR3 region has 13 residues. The CDR3 sequence is CASPKGRNTEAFF. The DNA of the CDR3 is TGTGCCAGCCCCAAGGGGCGGAACACTGAAGCTTTCTTT.

This rearrangement joins TRBV6-5 to TRBJ1-2; D gene uncertain. Looked up from germline, CDR1 is MNHEY and CDR2 is SVGAGI. The CDR3 spans 13 residues. Trimming took off 2 bases at V and 3 bases at J, with 7 bases between the two ends. The CDR3 DNA follows: TGTGCCAGCAGTTACAGGGAGGACTATGGCTACACCTTC. Protein sequence: CASSYREDYGYTF.

This sequence joins TRBV6-5 and TRBJ1-1, with D tentatively TRBD1 (5 bases). This CDR3 is built from 14 residues. Between the trimmed V and J ends, which lost 2 bases and 5 bases, there was a span of 12 bases. Germline V gene data show CDR1 as MNHEY and CDR2 as SVGAGI. The CDR3 sequence: CASSYRPGGTEAFF. CDR3 DNA: TGTGCCAGCAGTTACCGCCCCGGGGGAACTGAAGCTTTCTTT.

This clonotype was counted only a few times. The V call is TRBV7-6, the J call TRBJ1-4, with D tentatively TRBD1 (6 bases). Deletions cut 5 bases from V and 2 bases from J, with 15 bases between. CDR3 length: 16 residues. From germline, CDR1 is SGHVS and CDR2 FNYEAQ. The CDR3 protein is CASSPQQGHTNEKLFF. CDR3 nucleotide sequence: TGTGCCAGCAGCCCTCAGCAGGGGCATACTAATGAAAAACTGTTTTTT.

Many counts were recorded for this clonotype. J is TRBJ1-6 and V is TRBV4-2; 10 nucleotides align to TRBD1. The V gene's germline CDR1 is LGHNA and CDR2 YNFKEQ. V was pared by 5 bases and J by 9 bases, with 4 bases of the junction left unmatched. This CDR3 spans 14 amino acids. The CDR3 sequence is CASSGGQGLSPLHF. CDR3 sequence (DNA): TGTGCCAGCAGCGGGGGACAGGGGCTTTCACCCCTCCACTTT.

The chain combines TRBV6-6 with TRBJ2-1; TRBD1 agrees at 10 bases. The CDR3 runs to 15 residues. Per the germline V gene, CDR1 is MNHNY and CDR2 is SVGAGI (reference sequence). The trim removed 2 bases at V and 3 bases at J, leaving 1 base unmatched. This CDR3 is CASSYRDRGYNEQFF. The DNA for the CDR3 is TGTGCCAGCAGTTACCGGGACAGGGGCTACAATGAGCAGTTCTTC.

This clonotype was found a few times. The rearrangement links TRBV3-1 to TRBJ2-5; 7 bases agree with TRBD1. From germline, CDR1 is LGHDT and CDR2 YNNKEL (reference sequence). V lost 1 base to trimming and J lost 5 bases; unmatched junction nucleotides: 7. The CDR3 consists of 15 residues. The CDR3 nucleotides read TGTGCCAGCAGCCAAGTAAGCAGGGGGTTGGAGACCCAGTACTTC. Its translation is CASSQVSRGLETQYF.

The chain combines TRBV20-1 with TRBJ2-5; 12 nucleotides agree with TRBD2. V was pared by 5 bases and J by 5 bases, with 6 bases of the junction left unmatched. CDR1 DFQATT and CDR2 SNEGSKA come from the germline V gene (reference sequence). The CDR3 sequence is 14 residues long. CDR3 protein: CSAPTSGGWETQYF. For the CDR3, the DNA is TGCAGTGCTCCCACTAGCGGGGGGTGGGAGACCCAGTACTTC.

The chain has TRBV4-1 and TRBJ2-1; perhaps D is TRBD1 or TRBD2 (7 bases each). Germline V gene sequence: CDR1 MGHRA, CDR2 YSYEKL. The CDR3 sequence is 15 residues long. The V end lost 0 bases, the J end lost 10 bases, and 16 bases lay between the germline ends. CDR3 residues: CASSQEAGGVQEQFF. The CDR3 DNA follows: TGCGCCAGCAGCCAAGAAGCAGGGGGGGTTCAGGAGCAGTTCTTC.